One sample yielded the 19 T cell receptor beta chains listed below, sequenced in a study of blood T cell repertoires in COVID-19. Libraries were prepared by immunoSEQ multiplex PCR; TCRdb keeps only in-frame clonotypes and omits some of them. This table has 100,000 or so clones, 75% to 90% appearing once. The sequenced sample was peripheral blood. These receptors were obtained from a woman aged 45 to 65 with COVID-19, enrolled during active disease.

The rearrangement joins TRBV6-2 or TRBV6-3 to TRBJ2-1, with 7 bases identical to TRBD2. The V and J ends lost 2 bases and 5 bases, in that order; junction bases with no gene match: 12. In germline, CDR1 is MNHEY, CDR2 SVGEGT. The CDR3 extends over 17 amino acids. The CDR3 spells CASSYLHGLVLDNEQFF. The CDR3, as DNA: TGTGCCAGCAGTTACCTGCACGGACTAGTCCTGGACAATGAGCAGTTCTTC.

The chain carries TRBV3-1 (or the pseudogene TRBV3-2) and TRBJ2-3; D call uncertain. From germline, CDR1 is LGHDT and CDR2 YNNKEL (reference sequence). This CDR3 region has 11 residues. Deletions cut 5 bases from V and 2 bases from J, with 2 bases between. The CDR3 DNA follows: TGTGCCAGCAGCTACACAGATACGCAGTATTTT. Its protein is CASSYTDTQYF.

The rearrangement joins TRBV24-1 to TRBJ2-3; the D is unclear. Trimming cost V 3 bases and J 0 bases, with 6 bases left between them. Germline V gives CDR1 KGHDR, CDR2 SFDVKD. CDR3 length: 14 amino acids. CDR3 nucleotide sequence: TGTGCCACCAGTGATCCAGGCAGCACAGATACGCAGTATTTT. Translating it yields CATSDPGSTDTQYF.

The CDR3 coding sequence is TGTGCCAGTCTACTGGACGGCGGGGTTACCTACAATGAGCAGTTCTTC. Its translation is CASLLDGGVTYNEQFF. This chain connects TRBV6-6 to TRBJ2-1, with D perhaps matching TRBD2 (6 bases). The CDR3 totals 16 residues. Trimming stripped 9 bases from V and 2 bases from J, with 20 bases between. Looked up from germline, CDR1 is MNHNY and CDR2 is SVGAGI (reference sequence).

This chain uses TRBV6-1 with TRBJ2-7, with 10 nucleotides matching TRBD2. The CDR3 contains 15 residues. The V segment lost 3 bases and the J segment 1 base; nucleotides outside the gene matches: 3. Germline values: CDR1 MNHNS, CDR2 SASEGT. The CDR3 coding sequence is TGTGCCAGCAGTGATGCTAGCGGGGGATCCTACGAGCAGTACTTC. Protein product: CASSDASGGSYEQYF.

This clone has just a few counts. V usage is TRBV2 and J usage is TRBJ2-1, with D hard to call. Germline V CDR1 and CDR2: SNHLY, FYNNEI. The CDR3 has 16 amino acids. V lost 2 bases and J lost 0, with 11 bases in between. As DNA, the CDR3 is TGTGCCAGCAGTGAAAACCCCCCGAGCTCCTACAATGAGCAGTTCTTC. It yields the protein CASSENPPSSYNEQFF.

This sequence joins TRBV5-6 and TRBJ2-7, with 10 positions matching TRBD1. The CDR3 extends over 14 amino acids. V lost 2 bases to trimming and J lost 3 bases; unmatched junction nucleotides: 2. Looked up from germline, CDR1 is SGHDT and CDR2 is YYEEEE. The CDR3 protein is CASSLGTGVYEQYF. The CDR3 nucleotides are TGTGCCAGCAGCTTAGGGACAGGGGTCTACGAGCAGTACTTC.

This clone was seen more than once but under ten times. The V gene is TRBV9, the J gene TRBJ2-7, with 7 bases fitting TRBD1. The CDR3 is 17 residues long. Per germline, CDR1 SGDLS and CDR2 YYNGEE. The V segment lost 0 bases and the J segment 1 base; nucleotides outside the gene matches: 10. The CDR3 loop reads CASSVGAQGVSSYEQYF. CDR3 DNA: TGTGCCAGCAGCGTAGGGGCGCAGGGGGTTTCATCCTACGAGCAGTACTTC.

The chain recombines TRBV4-1 with TRBJ2-3; D is perhaps TRBD1 (6 bases). The germline V gene has CDR1 MGHRA and CDR2 YSYEKL. This CDR3 spans 13 amino acids. V gave up 6 bases and J gave up 3 bases, with 10 bases separating them. The DNA of the CDR3 is TGCGCCAGCAGTAAAACAGGGACAGATACGCAGTATTTT. It codes for CASSKTGTDTQYF.

This chain uses TRBV7-9 with TRBJ2-2; D is uncertain. V was pared by 1 base and J by 2 bases, with 8 bases between. Germline V gene lookup returns CDR1 SEHNR and CDR2 FQNEAQ (reference sequence). There are 15 residues in the CDR3. CDR3 coding DNA: TGTGCCAGCAGCTTAGGGCAGACAAACACCGGGGAGCTGTTTTTT. Encoded protein: CASSLGQTNTGELFF.

The rearrangement links TRBV4-3 to TRBJ1-4; 7 nucleotides line up with TRBD1. The germline V gene encodes CDR1 LGHNA and CDR2 YSLEER. The J segment lost 5 bases and the V segment lost 1 base, leaving 4 bases of the junction unmatched. The CDR3 runs to 15 residues. CDR3 DNA sequence: TGCGCCAGCAGCCAAGGGACAGGCTCGAATGAAAAACTGTTTTTT. It yields the protein CASSQGTGSNEKLFF.

The chain carries TRBV11-2 and TRBJ1-2; D uncertain. The germline CDR1 and CDR2 sequences are SGHAT and FQNNGV. The CDR3 totals 15 residues. V was pared by 3 bases and J by 4 bases, with 15 bases between. The CDR3: CASSLSPSYGYGYTF. The CDR3 coding sequence is TGTGCCAGCAGCTTGTCTCCGAGTTATGGCTATGGCTACACCTTC.

The chain uses TRBV7-9 and TRBJ2-4; D possibly corresponds to TRBD2 (6 bases). V lost 4 bases and J lost 9, with 16 bases in between. Per the germline V gene, CDR1 is SEHNR and CDR2 is FQNEAQ (reference sequence). There are 14 residues in the CDR3. In nucleotides, the CDR3 is TGTGCCAGCAGCTCAGCGGGCCGGTCGAGCATTCAGTACTTC. Protein product: CASSSAGRSSIQYF.

J is TRBJ1-1 and V is TRBV19, with D unresolved. Germline values: CDR1 LNHDA, CDR2 SQIVND (reference sequence). V was trimmed by 3 bases and J by 1 base, leaving 12 bases between them. There are 15 residues in the CDR3. The CDR3 loop is CASSMREGRNTEAFF. CDR3 in DNA: TGTGCCAGTAGTATGAGAGAGGGAAGGAACACTGAAGCTTTCTTT.

This clone was seen just once. The junction shows a germline mismatch at one end, possibly a read error. This chain uses TRBV7-9 with TRBJ2-1; 10 bases are shared with TRBD1. Germline V lookup: CDR1 SEHNR, CDR2 FQNEAQ (reference sequence). The CDR3 runs to 15 residues. CDR3 bases: TGTGTCAGCAGCTCAGGGACAGGGGTCTACAATGAGCAGTTCTTC. It is translated as CVSSSGTGVYNEQFF.

J is TRBJ1-4 and V is TRBV5-1, with 8 bases matching TRBD1. Germline V gene data show CDR1 as SGHRS and CDR2 as YFSETQ. V shed 2 bases, J shed 8 bases, and the junction held 8 bases outside the gene matches. This CDR3 contains 15 residues. In DNA, the CDR3 is TGCGCCAGCAGCTTATCCGGGACAGGAGGGGAAAAACTGTTTTTT. This sequence encodes CASSLSGTGGEKLFF.

The table lists this clone with a few counts. The gene calls are TRBV4-1 and TRBJ1-5; D not certain. The CDR3 loop spans 16 amino acids. The V end lost 0 bases, the J end lost 3 bases, and 12 bases lay between the germline ends. Per the germline V gene, CDR1 is MGHRA and CDR2 is YSYEKL. The CDR3 nucleotides read TGCGCCAGCAGCCAAGACTCGGGAGGATCCAATCAGCCCCAGCATTTT. Residues: CASSQDSGGSNQPQHF.

V and J are TRBV7-2 and TRBJ2-7; possible D gene TRBD2, 5 bases. Trimming removed 0 bases from V and 6 bases from J, with 6 bases in between. The CDR3 covers 12 residues. The V gene's germline CDR1 is SGHTA and CDR2 FQGNSA. CDR3 sequence reads: CASSLAGVEQYF. DNA of the CDR3: TGTGCCAGCAGCTTAGCCGGGGTCGAGCAGTACTTC. The whole variable domain, filled in from reference TRBV7-2 and TRBJ2-7, reads GAGVSQSPSNKVTEKGKDVELRCDPISGHTALYWYRQSLGQGLEFLIYFQGNSAPDKSGLPSDRFSAERTGGSVSTLTIQRTQQEDSAVYLCASSLAGVEQYFGPGTRLTVT.

V gene TRBV27 combines with J gene TRBJ1-2, with TRBD1 matching 10 bases. The CDR3 is 17 amino acids. After removal of 2 bases from V and 7 bases from J, the junction contained 13 bases not matched to a gene. Germline V lookup: CDR1 MNHEY, CDR2 SMNVEV (reference sequence). CDR3 region: CASSLVVRQGARGGYTF. The CDR3 DNA is TGTGCCAGCAGTTTAGTCGTCCGACAGGGGGCGCGAGGTGGCTACACCTTC.